This entry lists 8 T cell receptor beta chains sequenced from one sample in a study of T cell changes during pregnancy in multiple sclerosis. Using immunoSEQ multiplex PCR, the repertoire was profiled, and TCRdb retains in-frame clones only, with some absent. The table has some 95,000 clones, 85% to 95% seen once. Sequenced material: peripheral blood, taken in the first trimester of pregnancy. These receptors all stem from a female donor with multiple sclerosis, enrolled in a pregnancy study.

This chain links TRBV12-5 with TRBJ1-1; D not resolved. Germline assignment: CDR1 LGHNT and CDR2 FRNRAP. V was cut by 8 bases and J by 6 bases, with 16 bases left in between. The CDR3 spans 13 residues. CDR3 in amino acids: CASSLGRVAEAFF. The CDR3 coding sequence is TGTGCTAGTTCTCTGGGGAGGGTGGCTGAAGCTTTCTTT.

The chain employs TRBV2 and TRBJ2-3; D gene unclear. CDR1 is SNHLY and CDR2 is FYNNEI in the germline V gene. The CDR3 consists of 14 residues. V shed 2 bases and J shed 2 bases, with 8 bases lying between them. The CDR3 DNA follows: TGTGCCAGCAGTGAATGGAGCGACACAGATACGCAGTATTTT. Translated, it gives CASSEWSDTDTQYF.

The V gene is TRBV9, the J gene TRBJ1-3; D unresolved. CDR1 is SGDLS, CDR2 YYNGEE, per germline. CDR3 size: 18 residues. V lost 2 bases and J 6 bases, leaving 24 bases between the germline ends. DNA for the CDR3: TGTGCCAGCAGCGTTACCCTCCCTGACACCAACCACCTAAACACCATATATTTT. Translated, it gives CASSVTLPDTNHLNTIYF. The complete variable domain, with remaining parts taken from reference TRBV9 and TRBJ1-3, reads DSGVTQTPKHLITATGQRVTLRCSPRSGDLSVYWYQQSLDQGLQFLIQYYNGEERAKGNILERFSAQQFPDLHSELNLSSLELGDSALYFCASSVTLPDTNHLNTIYFGEGSWLTVV.

The V and J genes are TRBV5-4 and TRBJ1-2, with TRBD1 identical over 7 bases. The CDR3 runs 16 residues. CDR1 is SGHNT, CDR2 YYREEE, per germline (reference sequence). After removal of 4 bases from V and 0 bases from J, the junction contained 9 bases not matched to a gene. This chain's CDR3 is CASSRNGQVANYGYTF. DNA for the CDR3: TGTGCCAGCAGCCGAAACGGACAGGTTGCTAACTATGGCTACACCTTC.

The rearrangement joins TRBV7-9 to TRBJ2-2, with 8 bases lining up with TRBD1. The CDR3 sequence is 16 residues long. Germline V lookup: CDR1 SEHNR, CDR2 FQNEAQ (reference sequence). J was trimmed by 1 base and V by 2 bases; bases with no gene match: 3. The CDR3 DNA follows: TGTGCCAGCAGCTTAAAACAGGGGGGGAACACCGGGGAGCTGTTTTTT. Its protein product is CASSLKQGGNTGELFF. The whole variable domain, filled in from reference TRBV7-9 and TRBJ2-2, reads DTGVSQNPRHKITKRGQNVTFRCDPISEHNRLYWYRQTLGQGPEFLTYFQNEAQLEKSRLLSDRFSAERPKGSFSTLEIQRTEQGDSAMYLCASSLKQGGNTGELFFGEGSRLTVL.

V gene TRBV6-5 combines with J gene TRBJ2-7; 8 positions match TRBD1. CDR1 is MNHEY, CDR2 SVGAGI, per germline. V gave up 2 bases and J gave up 4 bases; unmatched junction bases: 7. The CDR3 has 15 residues. The CDR3 bases are TGTGCCAGCAGTTACAGTCCAGGGGGCGGTTACGAGCAGTACTTC. This sequence encodes CASSYSPGGGYEQYF.

The chain is built from TRBV5-4 and TRBJ2-7, with D perhaps TRBD2 (5 bases). The CDR3 is made up of 13 amino acids. CDR1 is SGHNT, CDR2 YYREEE, per germline (reference sequence). V was clipped by 4 bases and J by 2 bases, with 10 bases between them. In nucleotides, the CDR3 is TGTGCCAGCAGCCGAATCGGGGCCTACGAGCAGTACTTC. Amino acid sequence: CASSRIGAYEQYF.

The chain carries TRBV1 and TRBJ1-2; whether TRBD1, the table's D call, matches the DNA was not checked. TRBV1 has pseudogene status. The CDR3 extends over 16 amino acids. The CDR3 bases are TGCACCAGCAGCCCATCCGGGACAGGGGGAGGTTCCTGCTACACCTTC. The encoded protein is CTSSPSGTGGGSCYTF.